The 28 T cell receptor beta chains listed next were all sequenced from one sample in a study of shared clonotypes between healthy human individuals (dated by TCRdb to the early 2020s). The method behind the library was the immunoSEQ multiplex PCR assay. Drawn from immuneACCESS, this table holds only the in-frame rearrangements with V and J called that TCRdb kept. Clones are partly lost; checked studies trace under half to an unresolved V gene and leave the rest unexplained. This sample has about 820,000 clones in its table, and 85% to 95% of those were observed once. The ten most abundant clones make up under 30% of the sample. CD8 naive samples were CD45RO-negative cells positively selected for CCR7, giving a CD45RA+CCR7+ population that excluded TemRA cells. The specimen sequenced was naive CD8+ T cells sorted from blood. The cell subset or site label here, explained by the study, means: CD45RA+CCR7+. The receptors come from a young man in good health.

The chain carries TRBV7-9 and TRBJ1-1; 7 nucleotides line up with TRBD1. The CDR3 length is 15 residues. Unmatched junction bases numbered 6, after V lost 2 bases and J lost 3 bases. The germline gives CDR1 SEHNR, CDR2 FQNEAQ (reference sequence). The CDR3 loop reads CASSLLRGLDTEAFF. In nucleotides, the CDR3 is TGTGCCAGCAGCTTATTAAGGGGGCTTGACACTGAAGCTTTCTTT.

In DNA, the CDR3 is TGTGCCAGCAAAACGGAGGGGACTTATACAGATACGCAGTATTTT. Protein: CASKTEGTYTDTQYF. The chain joins TRBV5-6 to TRBJ2-3; a weak D match, TRBD2 (6 bases). The germline V gene encodes CDR1 SGHDT and CDR2 YYEEEE. V lost 6 bases and J 3 bases, leaving 17 bases between the germline ends. CDR3 size: 15 residues.

The chain uses TRBV10-1 and TRBJ2-2; tentatively, D is TRBD2 (5 bases). Trimming removed 2 bases from V and 2 bases from J, with 12 bases in between. CDR1 is WNHNN, CDR2 SYGVQD, per germline (reference sequence). The CDR3 runs 16 residues. The chain's CDR3 is CASSERGALNTGELFF. Written as DNA, the CDR3 is TGCGCCAGCAGTGAGCGGGGAGCCTTAAACACCGGGGAGCTGTTTTTT.

This rearrangement joins TRBV14 to TRBJ2-2; 7 bases fit TRBD1. The V gene's germline CDR1 is SGHDN and CDR2 FVKESK. The CDR3 extends over 16 amino acids. With V trimmed by 0 bases and J by 0 bases, 1 base remained unmatched. CDR3 nucleotides: TGTGCCAGCAGCCAAGAGGGACAGCCGAACACCGGGGAGCTGTTTTTT. This translates into CASSQEGQPNTGELFF.

The chain is built from TRBV29-1 and TRBJ1-5, with D possibly matching TRBD1 (5 bases). V gave up 4 bases and J gave up 6 bases, with 19 bases separating them. The CDR3 contains 15 residues. Germline CDR1 reads SQVTM; CDR2 reads ANQGSEA. The CDR3 region is CSVGGGPAESQPQHF. CDR3 sequence (DNA): TGCAGCGTTGGGGGGGGTCCGGCGGAGAGTCAGCCCCAGCATTTT.

The chain joins TRBV28 to TRBJ2-7; a possible D gene is TRBD2 (5 bases). The CDR3 is made up of 14 amino acids. V lost 10 bases to trimming and J lost 1 base, with 17 bases between them. Germline CDR1 MDHEN, CDR2 SYDVKM. In nucleotides, the CDR3 is TGTGCCACCTTCGCCGCGGGCTTATCCTACGAGCAGTACTTC. Translating gives CATFAAGLSYEQYF.

Of note for this clone: Other DNA sequences of this sample code for an identical CDR3. The chain links TRBV19 to TRBJ2-7; perhaps TRBD1 as D (5 bases). CDR1 is LNHDA and CDR2 is SQIVND in the germline V gene (reference sequence). The CDR3 loop spans 13 amino acids. V was cut by 3 bases and J by 6 bases, with 12 bases left in between. CDR3 DNA sequence: TGTGCCAGTAGTATCGTCCCAAGGGGCGAGCAGTACTTC. It encodes CASSIVPRGEQYF.

The V call is TRBV9, the J call TRBJ2-1, with D possibly being TRBD2 (5 bases). This CDR3 is built from 13 residues. Germline V CDR1 and CDR2: SGDLS, YYNGEE. Trimming pared 0 bases from V and 5 bases from J, leaving 6 bases between. In DNA form, the CDR3 reads TGTGCCAGCAGCGTAGACGGGGACAATGAGCAGTTCTTC. Translated, it gives CASSVDGDNEQFF.

The genes are TRBV4-1 and TRBJ2-1; D could derive from TRBD1 or TRBD2 (5 bases each). The CDR3 length is 14 residues. Looked up from germline, CDR1 is MGHRA and CDR2 is YSYEKL. V was shortened by 8 bases and J by 7 bases, with 18 bases between the two germline ends. CDR3 loop: CASGRGDDSNEQFF. CDR3 DNA: TGCGCCAGCGGACGAGGGGACGATTCGAATGAGCAGTTCTTC.

This sequence joins TRBV2 and TRBJ2-2; D unclear. Trimming removed 8 bases from V and 0 bases from J, with 10 bases in between. Germline V gene lookup returns CDR1 SNHLY and CDR2 FYNNEI. This CDR3 spans 14 amino acids. The CDR3 nucleotides are TGTGCCAGCCGGACGGACGCGAACACCGGGGAGCTGTTTTTT. Translated: CASRTDANTGELFF.

Worth noting for this clone: This CDR3 is also generated by other DNA sequences in the sample. This chain joins TRBV7-8 and TRBJ2-7, with 8 bases that match TRBD2. The CDR3 is made up of 14 amino acids. Germline V lookup: CDR1 SGHVS, CDR2 FQNEAQ. The V and J ends lost 5 bases and 4 bases, in that order; junction bases with no gene match: 7. The CDR3 is CASSQWTSFYEQYF. DNA of the CDR3: TGTGCCAGCAGCCAATGGACTAGCTTTTACGAGCAGTACTTC.

A word on this clone: One end of the junction fails to match germline, which may point to a read error. The V gene is TRBV5-6, the J gene TRBJ2-5; possibly TRBD1 for D (6 bases). Germline V gene data show CDR1 as SGHDT and CDR2 as YYEEEE. The CDR3 is made up of 13 amino acids. The CDR3 spells CASRLGAGETQYF. In DNA form, the CDR3 reads TGTGCCAGCAGGTTGGGGGCCGGGGAGACCCAGTACTTC.

The V and J genes are TRBV2 and TRBJ1-2, with D perhaps TRBD1 (5 bases). The CDR3 is made up of 12 amino acids. In germline, CDR1 is SNHLY, CDR2 FYNNEI. V was trimmed by 4 bases and J by 8 bases, leaving 11 bases between them. The CDR3 loop is CASSVSGAGYTF. For the CDR3, the DNA is TGTGCCAGCAGTGTATCCGGGGCCGGCTACACCTTC.

The J gene is TRBJ2-7, the V gene TRBV27; 14 bases fit TRBD2. The CDR3 extends over 18 amino acids. The germline gives CDR1 MNHEY, CDR2 SMNVEV (reference sequence). The V segment lost 11 bases and the J segment 0 bases; nucleotides outside the gene matches: 15. The CDR3 sequence: CASSGTSGSWAVSYEQYF. CDR3 sequence (DNA): TGTGCCTCATCGGGGACTAGCGGGAGTTGGGCCGTCTCCTACGAGCAGTACTTC.

The chain has TRBV7-6 and TRBJ2-7, with D perhaps matching TRBD1 or TRBD2 (5 bases each). V was shortened by 5 bases and J by 6 bases, with 23 bases between the two germline ends. Germline CDR1 reads SGHVS; CDR2 reads FNYEAQ. The CDR3 contains 16 residues. The CDR3 DNA reads TGTGCCAGCAGCCTTACAGGAAGGGAGACTTCCACCGAGCAGTACTTC. Protein product: CASSLTGRETSTEQYF. Based on the CDR3 plus reference TRBV7-6 and TRBJ2-7, the full variable domain is GAGVSQSPRYKVTKRGQDVALRCDPISGHVSLYWYRQALGQGPEFLTYFNYEAQQDKSGLPNDRFSAERPEGSISTLTIQRTEQRDSAMYRCASSLTGRETSTEQYFGPGTRLTVT.

V and J are TRBV19 and TRBJ2-2; TRBD2 agrees at 8 bases. The V gene's germline CDR1 is LNHDA and CDR2 SQIVND (reference sequence). Trimming removed 8 bases from V and 4 bases from J; junction bases left unmatched: 15. The CDR3 covers 17 residues. The CDR3 region has the DNA TGTGCCAGTTCGATACGGGAGGGATGGCCCGTCACCGGGGAGCTGTTTTTT. Its translation: CASSIREGWPVTGELFF.

The V call is TRBV19, the J call TRBJ2-7, with 7 bases lining up with TRBD2. Germline V lookup: CDR1 LNHDA, CDR2 SQIVND (reference sequence). The CDR3 covers 14 residues. V lost 5 bases to trimming and J lost 2 bases; unmatched junction nucleotides: 6. CDR3 loop: CASSGGESPYEQYF. The CDR3 DNA follows: TGTGCCAGTAGTGGGGGGGAGAGTCCCTACGAGCAGTACTTC.

This clone has only one observation. This chain links TRBV9 with TRBJ2-3; D gene ambiguous. This CDR3 spans 15 amino acids. Germline V gene sequence: CDR1 SGDLS, CDR2 YYNGEE. V lost 0 bases to trimming and J lost 2 bases, with 10 bases between them. In nucleotides, the CDR3 is TGTGCCAGCAGCGTAGATACAGTAGACACAGATACGCAGTATTTT. As protein: CASSVDTVDTDTQYF.

This chain joins TRBV5-1 and TRBJ2-7; D remains ambiguous. Germline V gene data show CDR1 as SGHRS and CDR2 as YFSETQ. The CDR3 is made up of 14 amino acids. V lost 2 bases to trimming and J lost 2 bases, with 11 bases between them. CDR3 sequence reads: CASSFRLRPYEQYF. The CDR3 nucleotides read TGCGCCAGCAGCTTTAGGCTTAGACCCTACGAGCAGTACTTC.

CDR3 amino acids: CASSMLGTTSETQYF. CDR3 coding DNA: TGTGCCAGTAGTATGCTCGGGACTACCAGCGAGACCCAGTACTTC. The genes are TRBV19 and TRBJ2-5; 7 bases map to TRBD2. The CDR3 runs to 15 residues. Germline assignment: CDR1 LNHDA and CDR2 SQIVND (reference sequence). The V gene end was trimmed by 3 bases and the J gene end by 5 bases; junction bases not matched to a gene: 9.

The chain couples TRBV11-2 to TRBJ2-1, with 8 bases that match TRBD2. Germline trimming cut 1 base from V and 8 bases from J; bases unmatched to any gene: 4. The CDR3 is made up of 14 amino acids. Germline lookup yields CDR1 SGHAT and CDR2 FQNNGV. CDR3 sequence reads: CASSLAGGVDEQFF. CDR3 nucleotides: TGTGCCAGCAGCTTAGCGGGAGGGGTAGATGAGCAGTTCTTC. The complete variable domain, with remaining parts taken from reference TRBV11-2 and TRBJ2-1, reads EAGVAQSPRYKIIEKRQSVAFWCNPISGHATLYWYQQILGQGPKLLIQFQNNGVVDDSQLPKDRFSAERLKGVDSTLKIQPAKLEDSAVYLCASSLAGGVDEQFFGPGTRLTVL.

The rearrangement links TRBV5-1 to TRBJ2-7, with D maybe TRBD1 (6 bases). V shed 4 bases and J shed 1 base, with 15 bases lying between them. The CDR3 runs 15 residues. Germline V gene lookup returns CDR1 SGHRS and CDR2 YFSETQ. In DNA, the CDR3 is TGCGCCAGCAGCCTCCGGGACATGTCTTCCTACGAGCAGTACTTC. Encoded protein: CASSLRDMSSYEQYF.

The chain recombines TRBV4-3 with TRBJ2-7, with 9 bases lining up with TRBD1. The germline V gene encodes CDR1 LGHNA and CDR2 YSLEER. V lost 6 bases to trimming and J lost 2 bases; unmatched junction nucleotides: 8. The CDR3 runs 15 residues. CDR3 loop: CASRQGNRGPYEQYF. The DNA for the CDR3 is TGCGCCAGCAGGCAGGGTAACAGGGGGCCCTACGAGCAGTACTTC.

The CDR3 coding sequence is TGTGCCAGCAGTTCGCCCGGGACTAGCGGCTCCTACGAGCAGTACTTC. It encodes CASSSPGTSGSYEQYF. The chain links TRBV6-5 to TRBJ2-7; 11 bases agree with TRBD2. The CDR3 totals 16 residues. V shed 4 bases, J shed 0 bases, and the junction held 5 bases outside the gene matches. Germline CDR1 MNHEY, CDR2 SVGAGI.

V and J are TRBV19 and TRBJ1-2, with 9 bases aligning to TRBD1. Germline CDR1 LNHDA, CDR2 SQIVND (reference sequence). This CDR3 has 19 amino acids. The V segment lost 5 bases and the J segment 0 bases; nucleotides outside the gene matches: 16. CDR3 coding DNA: TGTGCCAGTAGTTTCTCCAAACAGGGGGCGGTAAAAGCTAACTATGGCTACACCTTC. Protein: CASSFSKQGAVKANYGYTF.

The rearrangement uses TRBV27 and TRBJ1-5; D gene uncertain. Germline values: CDR1 MNHEY, CDR2 SMNVEV (reference sequence). CDR3 length equals 13 residues. Trimming took 3 bases from V and 2 from J, leaving 5 bases between them. The CDR3, as DNA: TGTGCCAGCAGTTTTTCTGGCAATCAGCCCCAGCATTTT. Its protein is CASSFSGNQPQHF.

This clone was counted only a few times. The sample has other DNA sequences that encode this CDR3 too. This chain uses TRBV10-2 with TRBJ2-7, with a weak D call TRBD2 (6 bases). The germline V gene encodes CDR1 WSHSY and CDR2 SAAADI. CDR3 length: 12 amino acids. The V and J ends lost 2 bases and 4 bases respectively, with 6 bases between them. CDR3 loop: CASSEAGYEQYF. The CDR3 region has the DNA TGCGCCAGCAGTGAGGCGGGATACGAGCAGTACTTC.

The chain joins TRBV28 to TRBJ2-3; D possibly corresponds to TRBD1 (6 bases). The CDR3 runs 16 residues. The V gene lost 3 bases and the J gene lost 0 bases, with 13 bases spanning the gap. Per the germline V gene, CDR1 is MDHEN and CDR2 is SYDVKM. The CDR3 loop reads CASSLEGTTSTDTQYF. The CDR3, as DNA: TGTGCCAGCAGTTTGGAAGGGACAACTAGCACAGATACGCAGTATTTT.